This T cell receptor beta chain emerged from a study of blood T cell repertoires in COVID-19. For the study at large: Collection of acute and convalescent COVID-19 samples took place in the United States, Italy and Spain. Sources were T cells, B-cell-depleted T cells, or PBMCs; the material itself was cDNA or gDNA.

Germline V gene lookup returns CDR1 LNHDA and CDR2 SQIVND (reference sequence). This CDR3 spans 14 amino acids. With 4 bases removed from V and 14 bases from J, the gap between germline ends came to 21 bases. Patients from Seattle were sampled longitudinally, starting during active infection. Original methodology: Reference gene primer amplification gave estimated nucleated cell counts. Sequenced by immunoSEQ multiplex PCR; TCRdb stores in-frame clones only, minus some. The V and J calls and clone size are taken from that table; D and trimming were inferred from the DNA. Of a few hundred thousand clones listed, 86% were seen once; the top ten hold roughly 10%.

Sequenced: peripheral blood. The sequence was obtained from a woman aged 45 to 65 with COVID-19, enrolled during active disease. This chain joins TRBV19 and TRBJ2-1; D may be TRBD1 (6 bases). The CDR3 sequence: CASSKVGRRDTEFF. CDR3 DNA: TGTGCCAGTAGTAAGGTTGGGAGAAGGGACACGGAGTTCTTC.